Following are 27 T cell receptor beta chains from one sample sequenced in a study of blood T cell repertoires in COVID-19. Using immunoSEQ multiplex PCR, the repertoire was profiled, and TCRdb retains in-frame clones only, with some absent. The sample gives 79,000 or so clones, less than 90% of which show up once; 15% to 20% is in the top ten. Sequencing was done on a sample of peripheral blood. The receptors derive from a human donor in a cohort sampled during active COVID-19.

The chain couples TRBV5-5 to TRBJ2-3; TRBD2 might be the D (6 bases). Germline V gene sequence: CDR1 SGHKS, CDR2 YYEKEE (reference sequence). V shed 2 bases and J shed 0 bases, with 10 bases lying between them. This CDR3 is built from 15 residues. The CDR3 here is CASSLAGRSTDTQYF. The CDR3 coding sequence is TGTGCCAGCAGCTTAGCGGGTCGTAGCACAGATACGCAGTATTTT.

The V call is TRBV7-9, the J call TRBJ2-7, with 11 positions matching TRBD2. CDR3 length equals 16 residues. Germline CDR1 is SEHNR and CDR2 is FQNEAQ (reference sequence). The junction had 12 bases not matched to a gene; V was cut back by 4 bases and J by 7 bases. CDR3 sequence reads: CASSYPTSGAKREQYF. The CDR3 DNA reads TGTGCCAGCAGCTACCCGACTAGCGGGGCAAAACGGGAGCAGTACTTC.

The chain links TRBV20-1 to TRBJ2-5, with TRBD1 as a possible D gene (6 bases). The V end lost 3 bases, the J end lost 5 bases, and 19 bases lay between the germline ends. The CDR3 length is 15 residues. In germline, CDR1 is DFQATT, CDR2 SNEGSKA (reference sequence). CDR3 coding DNA: TGCAGTGCTAGTAGGGGGACCCTTCTTGCGGAGACCCAGTACTTC. It yields the protein CSASRGTLLAETQYF.

This chain links TRBV6-5 with TRBJ1-1, with D perhaps TRBD1 (5 bases). The germline V gene encodes CDR1 MNHEY and CDR2 SVGAGI. The germline V and J ends were trimmed by 6 bases and 1 base, with 9 bases remaining between them. CDR3 length equals 13 residues. CDR3 sequence: CASRYTGNTEAFF. DNA of the CDR3: TGTGCCAGCAGATACACAGGGAACACTGAAGCTTTCTTT.

In its sample, this clone was seen once. This chain connects TRBV25-1 to TRBJ2-5, with a tentative D call TRBD1 (6 bases). CDR3 length: 12 amino acids. Per the germline V gene, CDR1 is MGHDK and CDR2 is SYGVNS. The ends were cut back, 4 bases at V and 5 bases at J, with 8 bases in the middle. DNA of the CDR3: TGTGCCAGCAGTGGGGGGCTGGAGACCCAGTACTTC. Amino acids: CASSGGLETQYF.

The chain couples TRBV3-1 (or the pseudogene TRBV3-2) to TRBJ1-1, with a tentative D call TRBD1 (5 bases). Per the germline V gene, CDR1 is LGHDT and CDR2 is YNNKEL (reference sequence). V dropped 3 bases and J dropped 4 bases, with 15 bases sitting between them. CDR3 length: 15 amino acids. The CDR3 bases are TGTGCCAGCAGCCAGGGGCCCGGGAGCGGCACTGAAGCTTTCTTT. Translation: CASSQGPGSGTEAFF.

The chain recombines TRBV27 with TRBJ2-7; the D gene is possibly TRBD1 (6 bases). V was pared by 4 bases and J by 3 bases, with 13 bases between. This CDR3 contains 14 residues. CDR1 is MNHEY, CDR2 SMNVEV, per germline (reference sequence). The DNA of the CDR3 is TGTGCCAGCAGTTCTCCAGGGGTGGGCTACGAGCAGTACTTC. Translation gives CASSSPGVGYEQYF.

The chain carries TRBV21-1 and TRBJ2-1; TRBD1 is the table's D call, not checked against the DNA. TRBV21-1 is a pseudogene locus. The CDR3 sequence is 16 residues long. The CDR3 region has the DNA TGTGCCAACAGCGCCGCAGGGGGGCCCCCGTACAATGAGCAGTTCTTC. Protein product: CANSAAGGPPYNEQFF.

The CDR3: CASSVVGTTGELFF. In nucleotides, the CDR3 is TGTGCCAGCAGCGTAGTAGGGACTACCGGGGAGCTGTTTTTT. The rearrangement joins TRBV9 to TRBJ2-2, with D perhaps TRBD2 (6 bases). The CDR3 extends over 14 amino acids. Germline CDR1 is SGDLS and CDR2 is YYNGEE. V was shortened by 0 bases and J by 5 bases, with 8 bases between the two germline ends.

The genes are TRBV7-8 and TRBJ2-3; D is unresolved. The germline CDR1 and CDR2 sequences are SGHVS and FQNEAQ. The CDR3 has 14 amino acids. The ends were cut back, 2 bases at V and 8 bases at J, with 14 bases in the middle. The CDR3 DNA is TGTGCCAGCAGCTTAACACCCCTGGTTGGTACGCAGTATTTT. Protein product: CASSLTPLVGTQYF.

This sequence joins TRBV10-3 and TRBJ2-5; 11 nucleotides align to TRBD1. CDR3 size: 14 residues. V lost 10 bases, J lost 4 bases, and 8 bases stayed unmatched. The germline V gene encodes CDR1 ENHRY and CDR2 SYGVKD. CDR3: CATAGTGGPETQYF. The CDR3 coding sequence is TGTGCCACTGCCGGGACAGGGGGGCCAGAGACCCAGTACTTC.

J is TRBJ1-2 and V is TRBV5-5; the match to TRBD1 covers 10 bases. Per germline, CDR1 SGHKS and CDR2 YYEKEE (reference sequence). V lost 5 bases and J lost 4; bases outside the gene matches: 11. The CDR3 covers 16 residues. DNA of the CDR3: TGTGCCAGCAGGGAGACCGGGACAGGGGTCTCCTATGGCTACACCTTC. Translating it yields CASRETGTGVSYGYTF.

CDR3 in amino acids: CASTGEGLPKNIQYF. The CDR3 nucleotides are TGTGCCAGCACCGGGGAGGGTCTCCCCAAAAACATTCAGTACTTC. The chain recombines TRBV28 with TRBJ2-4, with TRBD2 matching over 7 bases. V was clipped by 7 bases and J by 2 bases; unmatched bases: 8. Germline V gene sequence: CDR1 MDHEN, CDR2 SYDVKM. CDR3 length equals 15 residues.

This sequence joins TRBV18 and TRBJ2-3, with D uncertain. The CDR3 consists of 12 residues. Germline V gene data show CDR1 as KGHSH and CDR2 as LQKENI. The germline V and J ends were trimmed by 8 bases and 3 bases, with 9 bases remaining between them. CDR3: CASGRSTDTQYF. The DNA of the CDR3 is TGTGCCAGCGGTCGCAGTACAGATACGCAGTATTTT.

The chain has TRBV5-1 and TRBJ2-7; D is perhaps TRBD1 (6 bases). This CDR3 contains 15 residues. The germline CDR1 and CDR2 sequences are SGHRS and YFSETQ. The V end lost 0 bases, the J end lost 4 bases, and 14 bases lay between the germline ends. The CDR3 is CASSLGYRESYEQYF. The DNA for the CDR3 is TGCGCCAGCAGCTTGGGGTACAGGGAAAGTTACGAGCAGTACTTC.

This rearrangement joins TRBV12-3 or TRBV12-4 to TRBJ1-1, with unresolved D. V shed 6 bases and J shed 2 bases, with 7 bases lying between them. The CDR3 runs 12 residues. The CDR3 DNA is TGTGCCAGCAGACTATTTAACACTGAAGCTTTCTTT. Translated, it gives CASRLFNTEAFF.

The chain uses TRBV25-1 and TRBJ1-2; TRBD1 matches 7 bases. This CDR3 is 17 amino acids long. CDR1 and CDR2 from the germline V gene are MGHDK and SYGVNS. After removal of 4 bases from V and 4 bases from J, the junction contained 15 bases not matched to a gene. The CDR3 protein is CASSAIGTVAGVYGYTF. In DNA form, the CDR3 reads TGTGCCAGCAGTGCCATCGGGACAGTTGCCGGGGTCTATGGCTACACCTTC.

V usage is TRBV7-6 and J usage is TRBJ1-2, with 7 positions matching TRBD1. V was pared by 0 bases and J by 8 bases, with 9 bases of the junction left unmatched. The V gene's germline CDR1 is SGHVS and CDR2 FNYEAQ. The CDR3 extends over 15 amino acids. In DNA form, the CDR3 reads TGTGCCAGCAGCTTAGCGAATACAGGGGACCGGGGCTACACCTTC. The encoded protein is CASSLANTGDRGYTF.

The CDR3 loop is CASSQEKSRGGFNEKLFF. The DNA of the CDR3 is TGCGCCAGCAGCCAAGAGAAGTCGCGGGGGGGGTTTAATGAAAAACTGTTTTTT. The chain uses TRBV4-3 and TRBJ1-4; TRBD1 is a possible D gene (5 bases). Germline CDR1 and CDR2: LGHNA and YSLEER. V was cut by 0 bases and J by 4 bases, with 18 bases left in between. CDR3 length: 18 amino acids.

V is TRBV25-1 and J is TRBJ2-7; the D gene is possibly TRBD2 (6 bases). The CDR3 has 16 amino acids. The V gene lost 1 base and the J gene lost 3 bases, with 16 bases spanning the gap. CDR1 is MGHDK and CDR2 is SYGVNS in the germline V gene. CDR3 amino acids: CASSESRLVSHYEQYF. The CDR3 DNA reads as TGTGCCAGCAGTGAATCCCGACTAGTTTCCCACTACGAGCAGTACTTC.

The V call is TRBV27, the J call TRBJ1-6; D gene ambiguous. V was shortened by 6 bases and J by 9 bases, with 12 bases between the two germline ends. The CDR3 has 13 amino acids. CDR1 is MNHEY, CDR2 SMNVEV, per germline (reference sequence). For the CDR3, the DNA is TGTGCCAGCAGAGACTCTTCGAGTTCACCCCTCCACTTT. Translating gives CASRDSSSSPLHF.

The CDR3 bases are TGCGCCAGCACAGCGGGACAGGGCAGCAATGAGCAGTTCTTC. Its translation is CASTAGQGSNEQFF. The J gene is TRBJ2-1, the V gene TRBV10-1; TRBD1 matches 9 bases. Losses at the gene ends were 7 bases for V and 6 bases for J; bases not matched to a gene: 7. Germline lookup yields CDR1 WNHNN and CDR2 SYGVQD (reference sequence). CDR3 length equals 14 residues.

The rearrangement joins TRBV7-2 to TRBJ1-2; a weak D match, TRBD1 (5 bases). Trimming stripped 5 bases from V and 4 bases from J, with 23 bases between. The CDR3 runs to 17 residues. Germline CDR1 reads SGHTA; CDR2 reads FQGNSA. Written as DNA, the CDR3 is TGTGCCAGCAGCCCATACGGCTCGGAGGGGAGTATCTATGGCTACACCTTC. Amino acids: CASSPYGSEGSIYGYTF.

The chain combines TRBV28 with TRBJ2-1, with 14 bases identical to TRBD2. Germline CDR1 is MDHEN and CDR2 is SYDVKM. Trimming cost V 6 bases and J 7 bases; bases outside gene matches: 11. CDR3 length: 17 amino acids. Here the CDR3 DNA reads TGTGCCAGCAGGGGGACTAGCGGGAGCTTTAGTTTAAATGAGCAGTTCTTC. Translated, it gives CASRGTSGSFSLNEQFF.

This CDR3 reads CASSQGRDSPLHF. Here the CDR3 DNA reads TGTGCCAGCAGCCAGGGCAGAGATTCACCCCTCCACTTT. The chain joins TRBV3-1 (or the pseudogene TRBV3-2) to TRBJ1-6, with D uncertain. Trimming left V 3 bases short and J 8 bases short, with 8 bases between. The length of the CDR3 is 13 residues. Germline V lookup: CDR1 LGHDT, CDR2 YNNKEL (reference sequence).

J is TRBJ2-1 and V is TRBV2; tentative D call: TRBD1 (6 bases). The CDR3 consists of 15 residues. V lost 6 bases, J lost 0 bases, and 12 bases lay in between. CDR1 is SNHLY and CDR2 is FYNNEI in the germline V gene. Here the CDR3 DNA reads TGTGCCAGCAGATACAGGGTCAACTCCTACAATGAGCAGTTCTTC. It yields the protein CASRYRVNSYNEQFF.

This chain uses TRBV5-1 with TRBJ2-1; maybe TRBD1 (6 bases). CDR3 length: 14 amino acids. V lost 0 bases and J 9 bases, leaving 13 bases between the germline ends. Germline assignment: CDR1 SGHRS and CDR2 YFSETQ. The CDR3 region is CASSLARGMGEQFF. CDR3 DNA sequence: TGCGCCAGCAGCTTGGCGAGGGGGATGGGTGAGCAGTTCTTC.